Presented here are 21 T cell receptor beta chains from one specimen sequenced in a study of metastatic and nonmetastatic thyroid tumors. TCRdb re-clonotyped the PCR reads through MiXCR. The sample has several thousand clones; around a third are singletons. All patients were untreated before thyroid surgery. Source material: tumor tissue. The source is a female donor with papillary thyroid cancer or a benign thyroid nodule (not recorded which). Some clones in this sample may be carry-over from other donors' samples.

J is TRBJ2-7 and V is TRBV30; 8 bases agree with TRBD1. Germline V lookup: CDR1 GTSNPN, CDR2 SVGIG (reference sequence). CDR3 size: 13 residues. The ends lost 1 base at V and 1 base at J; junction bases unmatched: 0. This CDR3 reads CAWSGTGSYEQYF. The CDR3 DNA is TGTGCCTGGAGTGGGACAGGGTCCTACGAGCAGTACTTC.

CDR3 region: CASFRGTGVTGELFF. The CDR3 DNA is TGCGCCAGCTTCCGAGGGACAGGGGTGACCGGGGAGCTGTTTTTT. The V gene is TRBV5-1, the J gene TRBJ2-2; 10 bases are a match to TRBD1. The CDR3 sequence is 15 residues long. The ends lost 7 bases at V and 5 bases at J; junction bases unmatched: 8. Germline lookup yields CDR1 SGHRS and CDR2 YFSETQ.

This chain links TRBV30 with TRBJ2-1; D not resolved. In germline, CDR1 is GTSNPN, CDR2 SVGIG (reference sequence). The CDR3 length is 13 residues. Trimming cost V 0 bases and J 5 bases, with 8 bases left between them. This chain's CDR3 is CAWSVPGNNEQFF. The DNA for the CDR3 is TGTGCCTGGAGTGTACCAGGCAACAATGAGCAGTTCTTC.

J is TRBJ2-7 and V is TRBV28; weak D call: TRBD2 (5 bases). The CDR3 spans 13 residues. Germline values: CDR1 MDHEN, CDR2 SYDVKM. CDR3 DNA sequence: TGTTCTAGCAGTTTATCCGTTACCTACGAGCAGTACTTC. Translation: CSSSLSVTYEQYF. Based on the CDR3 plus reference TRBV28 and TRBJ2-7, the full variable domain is DVKVTQSSRYLVKRTGEKVFLECVQDMDHENMFWYRQDPGLGLRLIYFSYDVKMKEKGDIPEGYSVSREKKERFSLILESASTNQTSMYLCSSSLSVTYEQYFGPGTRLTVT.

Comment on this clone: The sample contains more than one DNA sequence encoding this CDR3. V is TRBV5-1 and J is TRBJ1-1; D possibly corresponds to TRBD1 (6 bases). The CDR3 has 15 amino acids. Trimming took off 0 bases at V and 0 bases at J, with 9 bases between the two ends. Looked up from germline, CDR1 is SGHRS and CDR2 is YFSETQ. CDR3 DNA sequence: TGCGCCAGCAGCTTGGTGCAGGGGATGAACACTGAAGCTTTCTTT. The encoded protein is CASSLVQGMNTEAFF. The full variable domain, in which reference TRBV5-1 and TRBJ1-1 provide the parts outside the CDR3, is KAGVTQTPRYLIKTRGQQVTLSCSPISGHRSVSWYQQTPGQGLQFLFEYFSETQRNKGNFPGRFSGRQFSNSRSEMNVSTLELGDSALYLCASSLVQGMNTEAFFGQGTRLTVV.

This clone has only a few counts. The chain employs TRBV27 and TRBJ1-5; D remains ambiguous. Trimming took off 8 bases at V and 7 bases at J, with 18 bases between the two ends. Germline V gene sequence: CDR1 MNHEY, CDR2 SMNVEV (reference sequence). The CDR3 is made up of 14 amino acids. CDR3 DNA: TGTGCCAGCGGATCAGGTTCGGGTTGGCAGCCCCAGCATTTT. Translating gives CASGSGSGWQPQHF.

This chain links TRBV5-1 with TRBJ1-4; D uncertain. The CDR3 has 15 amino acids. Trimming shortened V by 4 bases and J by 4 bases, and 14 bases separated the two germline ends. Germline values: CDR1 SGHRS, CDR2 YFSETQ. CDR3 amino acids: CASSPEAQLNEKLFF. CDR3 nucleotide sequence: TGCGCCAGCAGCCCTGAGGCACAGCTTAATGAAAAACTGTTTTTT.

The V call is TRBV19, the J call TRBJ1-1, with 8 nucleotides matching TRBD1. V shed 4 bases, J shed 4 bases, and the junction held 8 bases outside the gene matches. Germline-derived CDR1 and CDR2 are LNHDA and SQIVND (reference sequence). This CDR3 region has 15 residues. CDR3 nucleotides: TGTGCCAGTAGTAACCAGGGGGCTATGGGCACTGAAGCTTTCTTT. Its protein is CASSNQGAMGTEAFF.

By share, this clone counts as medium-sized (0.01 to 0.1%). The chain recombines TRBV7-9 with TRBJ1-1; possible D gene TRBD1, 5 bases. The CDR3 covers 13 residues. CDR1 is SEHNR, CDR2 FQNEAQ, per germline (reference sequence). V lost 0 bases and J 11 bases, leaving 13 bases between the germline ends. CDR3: CASSLALREGAFF. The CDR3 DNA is TGTGCCAGCAGCTTAGCGCTGAGGGAGGGGGCTTTCTTT.

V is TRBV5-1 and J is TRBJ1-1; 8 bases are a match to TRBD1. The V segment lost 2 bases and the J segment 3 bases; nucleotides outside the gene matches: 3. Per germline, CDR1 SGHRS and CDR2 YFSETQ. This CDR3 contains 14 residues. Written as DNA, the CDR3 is TGCGCCAGCAGCTTATTGGGACAGGACACTGAAGCTTTCTTT. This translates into CASSLLGQDTEAFF.

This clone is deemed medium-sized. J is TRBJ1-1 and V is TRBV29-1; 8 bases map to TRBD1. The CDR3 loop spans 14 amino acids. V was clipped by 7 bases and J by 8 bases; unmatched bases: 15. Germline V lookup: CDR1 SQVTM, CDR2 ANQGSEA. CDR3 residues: CSGTTGDFGAEAFF. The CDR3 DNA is TGCAGCGGCACGACAGGGGATTTTGGGGCAGAAGCTTTCTTT.

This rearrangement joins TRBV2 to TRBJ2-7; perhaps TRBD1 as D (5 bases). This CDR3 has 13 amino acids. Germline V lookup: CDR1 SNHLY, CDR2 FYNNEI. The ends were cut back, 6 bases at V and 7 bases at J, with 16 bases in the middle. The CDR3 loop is CASRRQWSGEQYF. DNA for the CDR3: TGTGCCAGCAGGCGACAGTGGTCAGGGGAGCAGTACTTC.

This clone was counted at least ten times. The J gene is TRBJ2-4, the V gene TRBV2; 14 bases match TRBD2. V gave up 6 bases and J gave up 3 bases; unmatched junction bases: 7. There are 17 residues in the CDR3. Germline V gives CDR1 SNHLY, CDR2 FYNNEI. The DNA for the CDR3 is TGTGCCAGCAGGGGGACTAGCGGGAGTCGAGGCAAAAACATTCAGTACTTC. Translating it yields CASRGTSGSRGKNIQYF.

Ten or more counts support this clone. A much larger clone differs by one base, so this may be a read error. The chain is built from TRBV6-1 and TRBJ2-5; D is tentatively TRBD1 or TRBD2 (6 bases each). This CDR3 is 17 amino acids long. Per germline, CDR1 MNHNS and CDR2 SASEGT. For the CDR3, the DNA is TGTGCCAGCAGCCACGGACCCCGCGGGACACTTCAAGAGACCCAGTCCTTC. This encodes CASSHGPRGTLQETQSF.

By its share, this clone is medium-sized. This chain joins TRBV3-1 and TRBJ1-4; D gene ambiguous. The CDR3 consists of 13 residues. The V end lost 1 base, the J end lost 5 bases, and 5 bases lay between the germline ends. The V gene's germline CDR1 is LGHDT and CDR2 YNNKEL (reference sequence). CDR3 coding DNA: TGTGCCAGCAGCCAAGGGCCCAATGAAAAACTGTTTTTT. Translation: CASSQGPNEKLFF.

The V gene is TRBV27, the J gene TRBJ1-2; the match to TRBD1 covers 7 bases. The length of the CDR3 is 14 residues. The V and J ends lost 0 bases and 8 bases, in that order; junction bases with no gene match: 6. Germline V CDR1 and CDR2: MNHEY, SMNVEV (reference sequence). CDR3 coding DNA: TGTGCCAGCAGTTTATCTAGGGGCAGGGGGGGCTACACCTTC. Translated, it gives CASSLSRGRGGYTF.

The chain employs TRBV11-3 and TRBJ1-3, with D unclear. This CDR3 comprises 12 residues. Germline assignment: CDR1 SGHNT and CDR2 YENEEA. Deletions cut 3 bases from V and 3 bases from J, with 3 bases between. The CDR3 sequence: CASSFVGNTIYF. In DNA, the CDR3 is TGTGCCAGCAGCTTTGTTGGAAACACCATATATTTT. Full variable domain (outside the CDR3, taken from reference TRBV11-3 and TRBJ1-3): EAGVVQSPRYKIIEKKQPVAFWCNPISGHNTLYWYLQNLGQGPELLIRYENEEAVDDSQLPKDRFSAERLKGVDSTLKIQPAELGDSAVYLCASSFVGNTIYFGEGSWLTVV.

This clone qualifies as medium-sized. The CDR3 bases are TGTGGGGTATTTTCTAACTATGGCTACACCTTC. Protein sequence: CGVFSNYGYTF. The chain employs TRBV28 and TRBJ1-2; the D is unclear. The CDR3 consists of 11 residues. Germline CDR1 and CDR2: MDHEN and SYDVKM.

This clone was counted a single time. The CDR3: CSAHYGELFF. CDR3 in DNA: TGCAGTGCACACTACGGGGAGCTGTTTTTT. The chain is built from TRBV20-1 and TRBJ2-2; D is uncertain. The V end lost 6 bases, the J end lost 7 bases, and 6 bases lay between the germline ends. The CDR3 has 10 residues. CDR1 is DFQATT, CDR2 SNEGSKA, per germline (reference sequence).

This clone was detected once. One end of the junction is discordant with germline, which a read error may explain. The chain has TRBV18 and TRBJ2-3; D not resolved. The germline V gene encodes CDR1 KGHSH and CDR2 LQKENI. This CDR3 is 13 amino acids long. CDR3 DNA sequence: TGTACCAGCTCAGTGACTCAAACAGATAAGCAGTATTTT. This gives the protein CTSSVTQTDKQYF.

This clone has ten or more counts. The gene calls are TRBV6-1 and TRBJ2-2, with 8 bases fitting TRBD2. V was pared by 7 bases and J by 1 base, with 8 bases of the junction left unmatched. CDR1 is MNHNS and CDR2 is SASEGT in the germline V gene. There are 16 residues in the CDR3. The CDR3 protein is CASKLRLAQNTGELFF. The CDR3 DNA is TGTGCCAGCAAACTTCGACTAGCGCAGAACACCGGGGAGCTGTTTTTT.